The 15 T cell receptor beta chains listed next were all sequenced from one sample in a study of shared clonotypes between healthy human individuals. Profiled with immunoSEQ multiplex PCR; TCRdb holds only in-frame clones, not every one. The sample has about 710,000 clones; approximately 77% are singletons. Sequencing was carried out using memory CD4+ T cells sorted from blood. The subset denotes: CD45RA-negative fraction. The receptors come from a woman aged 30 to 39 in good health.

The genes are TRBV6-5 and TRBJ2-7, with 9 bases identical to TRBD2. The CDR3 totals 14 residues. Looked up from germline, CDR1 is MNHEY and CDR2 is SVGAGI. V dropped 7 bases and J dropped 2; count of bases not matched to a gene: 6. DNA for the CDR3: TGTGCCAGCACGCGGGCGGGAGGGCCCTACGAGCAGTACTTC. This encodes CASTRAGGPYEQYF.

The CDR3 DNA is TGTGCCAGCAGCTTGGTTAGGAACACTGAAGCTTTCTTT. The encoded protein is CASSLVRNTEAFF. This rearrangement joins TRBV5-5 to TRBJ1-1; D gene uncertain. This CDR3 has 13 amino acids. Germline V gene sequence: CDR1 SGHKS, CDR2 YYEKEE (reference sequence). Deletions cut 0 bases from V and 1 base from J, with 4 bases between.

The chain employs TRBV4-1 and TRBJ1-5; D may be TRBD1 (5 bases). Trimming cost V 2 bases and J 8 bases, with 16 bases left between them. The CDR3 covers 15 residues. Germline CDR1 is MGHRA and CDR2 is YSYEKL. The CDR3 here is CASSQSGTLGEPQHF. In DNA, the CDR3 is TGCGCCAGCAGCCAATCCGGGACCTTAGGGGAGCCCCAGCATTTT.

The V gene is TRBV19, the J gene TRBJ2-2, with D perhaps TRBD1 or TRBD2 (6 bases each). Trimming pared 7 bases from V and 0 bases from J, leaving 9 bases between. CDR3 size: 14 residues. CDR1 LNHDA and CDR2 SQIVND come from the germline V gene (reference sequence). Written as DNA, the CDR3 is TGTGCCAGTACCCGGGGGCCGAACACCGGGGAGCTGTTTTTT. This gives the protein CASTRGPNTGELFF.

This rearrangement joins TRBV27 to TRBJ2-1; perhaps TRBD2 as D (6 bases). The V end was cut by 2 bases, the J end by 5 bases, with 10 bases between. Germline CDR1 MNHEY, CDR2 SMNVEV (reference sequence). The CDR3 covers 14 residues. CDR3 amino acids: CASSLGSGHNEQFF. CDR3 nucleotides: TGTGCCAGCAGTTTAGGTAGCGGACACAATGAGCAGTTCTTC.

This clone occurred once. Given a much more abundant clone one base away, this may be a read error. In the same sample, other DNA sequences code for this CDR3. V and J are TRBV5-1 and TRBJ2-1; 8 nucleotides agree with TRBD2. V lost 0 bases and J lost 4; bases outside the gene matches: 3. Germline CDR1 is SGHRS and CDR2 is YFSETQ. This CDR3 is 15 amino acids long. The CDR3 spells CASSLASGGYNEQFF. The CDR3 DNA reads TGCGCCAGCAGCTTGGCCAGCGGGGGATACAATGAGCAGTTCTTC.

DNA of the CDR3: TGTGCCAGCAGCTTAGCGCCCCAAGGACTATCGCCACAGTTCTTC. Translated: CASSLAPQGLSPQFF. The chain recombines TRBV7-6 with TRBJ2-1; tentative D call: TRBD2 (6 bases). There are 15 residues in the CDR3. The germline V gene has CDR1 SGHVS and CDR2 FNYEAQ. V gave up 0 bases and J gave up 13 bases, with 19 bases separating them.

The chain couples TRBV5-1 to TRBJ1-1, with 9 bases fitting TRBD1. Germline CDR1 SGHRS, CDR2 YFSETQ. Losses at the gene ends were 4 bases for V and 10 bases for J; bases not matched to a gene: 8. CDR3 length equals 13 residues. CDR3 bases: TGCGCCAGCAGCAAGGACAGGGGAGAACCAGCTTTCTTT. Amino acid sequence: CASSKDRGEPAFF.

CDR3 amino acids: CASRVTGWQGYTF. DNA of the CDR3: TGTGCCAGCAGGGTGACAGGGTGGCAGGGCTACACCTTC. The chain joins TRBV28 to TRBJ1-2, with 7 positions matching TRBD1. J gave up 8 bases and V 6 bases, and 9 bases lay outside the gene matches. This CDR3 has 13 residues. CDR1 is MDHEN, CDR2 SYDVKM, per germline.

This CDR3 reads CASSRTSGKQFF. CDR3 bases: TGTGCCAGCAGCCGGACTAGCGGGAAGCAGTTCTTC. The chain recombines TRBV27 with TRBJ2-1; 12 bases are a match to TRBD2. The trim removed 6 bases at V and 11 bases at J, leaving 2 bases unmatched. Germline CDR1 is MNHEY and CDR2 is SMNVEV (reference sequence). The CDR3 covers 12 residues.

V is TRBV2 and J is TRBJ2-2; D is unclear. Trimming shortened V by 3 bases and J by 0 bases, and 5 bases separated the two germline ends. This CDR3 spans 14 amino acids. CDR1 is SNHLY, CDR2 FYNNEI, per germline. CDR3 coding DNA: TGTGCCAGCAGTGAGGCGCCGAACACCGGGGAGCTGTTTTTT. Residues: CASSEAPNTGELFF.

The V call is TRBV19, the J call TRBJ2-2; D unclear. V gave up 3 bases and J gave up 3 bases, with 8 bases separating them. The germline CDR1 and CDR2 sequences are LNHDA and SQIVND (reference sequence). The CDR3 consists of 14 residues. The CDR3 nucleotides are TGTGCCAGTAGTATCCAAGGACACACCGGGGAGCTGTTTTTT. Protein product: CASSIQGHTGELFF. The whole variable domain, filled in from reference TRBV19 and TRBJ2-2, reads DGGITQSPKYLFRKEGQNVTLSCEQNLNHDAMYWYRQDPGQGLRLIYYSQIVNDFQKGDIAEGYSVSREKKESFPLTVTSAQKNPTAFYLCASSIQGHTGELFFGEGSRLTVL.

V and J are TRBV7-2 and TRBJ2-1; the D gene could be TRBD1 or TRBD2 (5 bases each). The CDR3 sequence is 16 residues long. CDR1 SGHTA and CDR2 FQGNSA come from the germline V gene. The V end was cut by 1 base, the J end by 0 bases, with 10 bases between. CDR3 coding DNA: TGTGCCAGCAGCTTAGAAGGGACCATCTCCTACAATGAGCAGTTCTTC. It specifies CASSLEGTISYNEQFF.

The chain has TRBV5-4 and TRBJ2-7; 7 positions match TRBD2. The germline V gene encodes CDR1 SGHNT and CDR2 YYREEE (reference sequence). The V and J ends lost 5 bases and 0 bases, in that order; junction bases with no gene match: 8. The CDR3 sequence is 15 residues long. The CDR3 loop is CASSYLGGSSYEQYF. The CDR3, as DNA: TGTGCCAGCAGTTATCTGGGCGGGAGCTCCTACGAGCAGTACTTC.

The chain uses TRBV7-3 and TRBJ2-2; D is perhaps TRBD2 (6 bases). Trimming took off 2 bases at V and 6 bases at J, with 16 bases between the two ends. Germline V gene sequence: CDR1 SGHTA, CDR2 FQGTGA. This CDR3 has 16 amino acids. This CDR3 is CASSLRGGNEAGELFF. The DNA of the CDR3 is TGTGCCAGCAGCTTACGGGGCGGGAATGAGGCCGGGGAGCTGTTTTTT. Full variable domain (outside the CDR3, taken from reference TRBV7-3 and TRBJ2-2): GAGVSQTPSNKVTEKGKYVELRCDPISGHTALYWYRQSLGQGPEFLIYFQGTGAADDSGLPNDRFFAVRPEGSVSTLKIQRTERGDSAVYLCASSLRGGNEAGELFFGEGSRLTVL.